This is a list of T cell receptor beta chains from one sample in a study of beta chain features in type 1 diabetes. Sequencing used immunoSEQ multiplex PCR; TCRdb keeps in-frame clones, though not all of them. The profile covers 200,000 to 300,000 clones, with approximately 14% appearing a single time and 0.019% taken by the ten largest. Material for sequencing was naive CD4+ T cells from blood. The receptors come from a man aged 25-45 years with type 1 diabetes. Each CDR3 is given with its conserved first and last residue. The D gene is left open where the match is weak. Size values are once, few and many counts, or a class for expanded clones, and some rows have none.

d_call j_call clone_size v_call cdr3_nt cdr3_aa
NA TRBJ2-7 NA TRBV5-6 TGTGCCAGCAGCTGGCGGTCTAGCTCCTACGAGCAGTACTTC CASSWRSSSYEQYF
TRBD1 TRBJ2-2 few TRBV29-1 TGCAGCGTTGGACAGGGTGCCGGGGAGCTGTTTTTT CSVGQGAGELFF
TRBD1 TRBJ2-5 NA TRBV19 TGTGCCAGTAGTATGGGACAGGGCAACCAAGAGACCCAGTACTTC CASSMGQGNQETQYF
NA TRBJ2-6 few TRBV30 TGTGCCTGGAGTAGGCCTACGGGAAGGTCTTTC CAWSRPTGRSF
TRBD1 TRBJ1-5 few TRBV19 TGTGCCAGTAGTTCCCCGGACAGGGGAAATCAGCCCCAGCATTTT CASSSPDRGNQPQHF
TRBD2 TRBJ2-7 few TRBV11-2 TGTGCCAGCAGCTTAGATAGCGGGAATCCCCACGAGCAGTACTTC CASSLDSGNPHEQYF
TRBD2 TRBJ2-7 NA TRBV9 TGTGCCAGCAGCGTGGGCGGGGGGCATTCCTACGAGCAGTACTTC CASSVGGGHSYEQYF
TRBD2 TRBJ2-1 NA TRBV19 TGTGCCAGTAGTAGAGGAGGCGGGAGCTCCTACAATGAGCAGTTCTTC CASSRGGGSSYNEQFF
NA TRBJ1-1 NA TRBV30 TGTGCCTGGAGTGAACAGATGAACACTGAAGCTTTCTTT CAWSEQMNTEAFF
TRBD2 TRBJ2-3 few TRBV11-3 TGTGCCAGCAGCCGACGGGGGGGCCCGACAGATACGCAGTATTTT CASSRRGGPTDTQYF
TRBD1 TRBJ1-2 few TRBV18 TGTGCCAGCTCGCCAACAACCGAGGGGACAGGGGGAATACTTGACTATGGCTACACCTTC CASSPTTEGTGGILDYGYTF
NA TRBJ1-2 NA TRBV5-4 TGTGCCAGCAGCTTTTTTACAGGTGGATATGGCTACACCTTC CASSFFTGGYGYTF
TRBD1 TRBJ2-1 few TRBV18 TGTGCCAGCTCACCCGGACAGGGGACCTACAATGAGCAGTTCTTC CASSPGQGTYNEQFF
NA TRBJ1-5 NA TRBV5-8 TGTGCCAGCAGCTTGGGTCGGGGAGGTCAGCCCCAGCATTTT CASSLGRGGQPQHF
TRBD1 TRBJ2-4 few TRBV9 TGTGCCAGCAGCGCCACTGGACAGGTAGCCAAAAACATTCAGTACTTC CASSATGQVAKNIQYF
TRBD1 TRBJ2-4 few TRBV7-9 TGTGCCAGCAGCTTATGGGGGACAGTCCAAGCCAAAAACATTCAGTACTTC CASSLWGTVQAKNIQYF
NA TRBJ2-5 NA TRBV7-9 TGTGCCAGCAGCTTAATCGCGGGGGAGACCCAGTACTTC CASSLIAGETQYF
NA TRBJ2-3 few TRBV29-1 TGCAGCGTTGAAGATTTAAGCTCAGATACGCAGTATTTT CSVEDLSSDTQYF
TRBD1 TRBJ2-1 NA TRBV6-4 TGTGCCAGCAGTGACTTCGCCGGGACAGGGGACTACAATGAGCAGTTCTTC CASSDFAGTGDYNEQFF
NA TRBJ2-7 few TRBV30 TGTGCCTGGAGCGTCAGGGGCGAGCAGTACTTC CAWSVRGEQYF
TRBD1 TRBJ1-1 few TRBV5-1 TGCGCCAGCAGCTCTACAGGGGGGGACACTGAAGCTTTCTTT CASSSTGGDTEAFF
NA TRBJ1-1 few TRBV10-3 TGTGCCATCAGCGCAGGGGATTTCGGTGAAGCTTTCTTT CAISAGDFGEAFF
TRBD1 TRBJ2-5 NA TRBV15 TGTGCCACCAGCAGAGGGGACAGGGGGCTGGAGACCCAGTACTTC CATSRGDRGLETQYF
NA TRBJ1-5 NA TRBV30 TGTGCCTGGGGCTCGGAAGGGGCCCACAATCAGCCCCAGCATTTT CAWGSEGAHNQPQHF
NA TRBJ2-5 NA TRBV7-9 TGTGCCAGCAGCTCCCAGGGGACCCAGTACTTC CASSSQGTQYF
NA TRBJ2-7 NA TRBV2 TGTGCCAGCAGTGAATACACAGGGCGCATCTACGAGCAGTACTTC CASSEYTGRIYEQYF
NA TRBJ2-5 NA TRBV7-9 TGTGCCAGCAGCTTAGCGGGTAGCGGAGGGAGTAAAGAGACCCAGTACTTC CASSLAGSGGSKETQYF
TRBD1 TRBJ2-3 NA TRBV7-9 TGTGCCAGCAGCCGACAGGGGGCGAGGTATTTT CASSRQGARYF
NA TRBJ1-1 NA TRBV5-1 TGCGCCAGCAGCTTGGGGCCAGCAGGGAACACTGAAGCTTTCTTT CASSLGPAGNTEAFF
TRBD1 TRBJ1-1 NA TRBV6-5 TGTGCCAGCAGTTACCCGGGGACAGGGCAAAAAGCTTTCTTT CASSYPGTGQKAFF
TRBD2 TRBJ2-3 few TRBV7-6 TGTGCCAGCAGCGCGAACCCGGGACTAGCAGGAGATACGCAGTATTTT CASSANPGLAGDTQYF
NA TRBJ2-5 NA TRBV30 TGTGCCTGGAGTGTCCAGGGGATGGAGACCCAGTACTTC CAWSVQGMETQYF
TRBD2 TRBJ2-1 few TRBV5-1 TGCGCCAGCAGCTTCGGCGGGAGCTCCTACAATGAGCAGTTCTTC CASSFGGSSYNEQFF
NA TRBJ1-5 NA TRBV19 TGTGCCAGTAGCTCGGATCAGCCCCAGCATTTT CASSSDQPQHF
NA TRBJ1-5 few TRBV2 TGTGCCAGCAGTCCAGTGGTCTTCAGGGGCAGTCAGCCCCAGCATTTT CASSPVVFRGSQPQHF
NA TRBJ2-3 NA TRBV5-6 TGTGCCAGCAGCTCTTTTCGGACTACGGGGGATACGCAGTATTTT CASSSFRTTGDTQYF